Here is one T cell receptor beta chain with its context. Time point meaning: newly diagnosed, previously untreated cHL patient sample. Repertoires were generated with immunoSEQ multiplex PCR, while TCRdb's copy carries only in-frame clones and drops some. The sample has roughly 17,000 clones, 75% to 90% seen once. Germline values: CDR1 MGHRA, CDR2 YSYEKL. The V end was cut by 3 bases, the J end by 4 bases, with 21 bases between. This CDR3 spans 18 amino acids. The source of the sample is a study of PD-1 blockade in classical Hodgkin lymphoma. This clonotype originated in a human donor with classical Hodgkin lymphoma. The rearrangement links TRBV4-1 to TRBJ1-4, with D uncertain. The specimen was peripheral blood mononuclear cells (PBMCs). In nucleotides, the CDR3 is TGCGCCAGCAGCCAGTATCCCCTCCAGGCGGGGTATAATGAAAAACTGTTTTTT. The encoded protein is CASSQYPLQAGYNEKLFF.